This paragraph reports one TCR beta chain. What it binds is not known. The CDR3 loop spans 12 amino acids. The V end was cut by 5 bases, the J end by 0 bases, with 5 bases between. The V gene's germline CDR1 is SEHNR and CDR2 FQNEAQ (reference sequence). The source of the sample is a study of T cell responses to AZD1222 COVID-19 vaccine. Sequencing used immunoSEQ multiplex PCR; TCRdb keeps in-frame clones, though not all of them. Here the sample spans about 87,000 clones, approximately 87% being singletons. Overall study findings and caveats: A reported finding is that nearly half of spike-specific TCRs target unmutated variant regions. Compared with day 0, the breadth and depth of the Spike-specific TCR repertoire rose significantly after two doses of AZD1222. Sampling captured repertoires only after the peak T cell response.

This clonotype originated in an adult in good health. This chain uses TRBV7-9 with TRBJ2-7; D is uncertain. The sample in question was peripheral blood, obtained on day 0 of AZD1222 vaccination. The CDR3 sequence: CASSPVSYEQYF. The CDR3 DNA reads TGTGCCAGCAGCCCAGTCTCCTACGAGCAGTACTTC.